The 10 T cell receptor beta chains given below trace back to one sample, sequenced in a study of molecular identifiers for immune sequencing clone quantification (dated by TCRdb to 2016 to 2018). Library generation was performed with PCR. Sequencing took place on an Illumina HiSeq 4000. TCRdb reworked the public reads: Q25 trimming with fastp, MiXCR clone assembly, productive beta chains retained. Rows merge per CDR3 protein into single entries with the most common DNA and genes. The sample table records about 67,000 distinct CDR3 sequences; over 15% of these occur just once. The top ten clones comprise 1.5% of the sample. The sample taken for sequencing was naive CD8+ T cells from blood, with Jurkat cell RNA spiked in. The cell subset or site label, read with the paper, signifies: FACS-sorted CD8+CD4-CCR7+CD45RA+ naive T cells. Receptor source: a human donor in good health. Some libraries in this study had Jurkat cell RNA spiked in.

This clonotype was picked up many times. The chain couples TRBV20-1 to TRBJ2-7; TRBD1 might be the D (6 bases). V was pared by 6 bases and J by 2 bases, with 17 bases between. This CDR3 has 14 amino acids. CDR1 and CDR2 from the germline V gene are DFQATT and SNEGSKA (reference sequence). The CDR3 spells CSAGGGQVTYEQYF. DNA of the CDR3: TGCAGTGCGGGTGGGGGCCAGGTAACCTACGAGCAGTACTTC.

This clonotype was counted at least ten times. The chain combines TRBV19 with TRBJ1-6, with TRBD1 matching over 7 bases. Trimming at V came to 5 bases and at J to 10 bases, leaving 11 bases not matched to a gene. The CDR3 spans 15 residues. CDR1 is LNHDA and CDR2 is SQIVND in the germline V gene (reference sequence). This CDR3 is CASSLWTGEESPLHF. The CDR3 DNA reads as TGTGCCAGTAGTTTGTGGACAGGCGAGGAGTCACCCCTCCACTTT.

There are a few counts of this clonotype. V usage is TRBV7-2 and J usage is TRBJ2-7; TRBD2 might be the D (7 bases). CDR1 SGHTA and CDR2 FQGNSA come from the germline V gene. V was trimmed by 6 bases and J by 3 bases, leaving 12 bases between them. The CDR3 loop spans 13 amino acids. The CDR3 sequence: CASRGGLVYEQYF. DNA of the CDR3: TGTGCCAGCAGGGGGGGGCTAGTCTACGAGCAGTACTTC.

About this clonotype itself: This may be a read error, as it is one base from a much larger clone. The chain uses TRBV7-6 and TRBJ2-3; D possibly corresponds to TRBD2 (6 bases). This CDR3 contains 15 residues. Germline V lookup: CDR1 SGHVS, CDR2 FNYEAQ. In DNA form, the CDR3 reads TGTGCCAGCAGCTTAGCGCCGGGAGCCACAGATATGCAGTATTTT. It encodes CASSLAPGATDMQYF.

This clonotype was observed many times. V is TRBV5-8 and J is TRBJ2-5; 15 bases fit TRBD2. Per the germline V gene, CDR1 is SGHTS and CDR2 is YDEGEE. The CDR3 contains 18 residues. V was clipped by 5 bases and J by 2 bases; unmatched bases: 10. CDR3 protein: CASRPGLAGGPSQETQYF. The CDR3 DNA follows: TGTGCCAGCAGACCTGGACTAGCGGGAGGGCCAAGTCAAGAGACCCAGTACTTC.

This clonotype showed up many times. The J gene is TRBJ2-7, the V gene TRBV12-3 or TRBV12-4, with TRBD2 as a possible D gene (6 bases). Trimming removed 7 bases from V and 3 bases from J, with 13 bases in between. This CDR3 region has 13 residues. The CDR3 loop reads CASTPGVLYEQYF. DNA for the CDR3: TGTGCCAGCACCCCGGGGGTTCTCTACGAGCAGTACTTC.

This clonotype was counted a few times. The chain couples TRBV28 to TRBJ2-1; TRBD1 might be the D (6 bases). The CDR3 loop spans 13 amino acids. The V end lost 9 bases, the J end lost 10 bases, and 19 bases lay between the germline ends. CDR1 and CDR2 from the germline V gene are MDHEN and SYDVKM. CDR3 region: CASLRGYYSEQFF. The CDR3 DNA reads as TGTGCCAGTCTCAGGGGCTACTATAGCGAGCAGTTCTTC.

The gene calls are TRBV27 and TRBJ2-7; D tentatively fits TRBD1 or TRBD2 (5 bases each). Per the germline V gene, CDR1 is MNHEY and CDR2 is SMNVEV (reference sequence). The V end was cut by 5 bases, the J end by 1 base, with 9 bases between. This CDR3 has 13 residues. The CDR3 region is CASSVGVSYEQYF. In DNA, the CDR3 is TGTGCCAGCAGTGTGGGGGTTTCCTACGAGCAGTACTTC.

Concerning this clonotype: A read error may explain this, as a much larger clone is one base away. J is TRBJ1-5 and V is TRBV12-5, with D possibly TRBD1 on 6 matching bases. Trimming took 3 bases from V and 6 from J, leaving 9 bases between them. CDR1 and CDR2 from the germline V gene are LGHNT and FRNRAP. The CDR3 runs to 13 residues. CDR3 region: CASGLGGSQPQHF. The CDR3 bases are TGTGCTAGTGGTTTAGGGGGGAGTCAGCCCCAGCATTTT.

This clonotype was counted at least ten times. The chain uses TRBV6-6 and TRBJ1-5; TRBD1 is a possible D gene (5 bases). Trimming left V 3 bases short and J 6 bases short, with 15 bases between. This CDR3 is built from 15 residues. Germline V gene lookup returns CDR1 MNHNY and CDR2 SVGAGI (reference sequence). Here the CDR3 DNA reads TGTGCCAGCAGTTATTACTCGGAGGGACGTCAGCCCCAGCATTTT. As protein: CASSYYSEGRQPQHF.